Sequencing of this T cell receptor (beta chain) was carried out in a study of OX40 agonist ivuxolimab in advanced cancers. The repertoire was sequenced with immunoSEQ multiplex PCR; TCRdb's copy has only in-frame clones and lacks some. The sample contains 20,000 to 25,000 clones, 70% to 90% of which appear only once. This CDR3 is built from 13 residues. After removal of 6 bases from V and 7 bases from J, the junction contained 4 bases not matched to a gene. Germline assignment: CDR1 SNHLY and CDR2 FYNNEI. In its sample, this clone was seen a few times. The sample was CD4+ or CD8+ T cells sorted from blood, taken in a trial of the OX40 agonist ivuxolimab. The chain combines TRBV2 with TRBJ2-2; TRBD1 aligns across 8 bases. The sequence came from an adult with an advanced solid tumor such as melanoma, head and neck, liver or kidney cancer. The CDR3: CASRETGVGELFF. The DNA for the CDR3 is TGTGCCAGCAGGGAGACAGGGGTCGGGGAGCTGTTTTTT.